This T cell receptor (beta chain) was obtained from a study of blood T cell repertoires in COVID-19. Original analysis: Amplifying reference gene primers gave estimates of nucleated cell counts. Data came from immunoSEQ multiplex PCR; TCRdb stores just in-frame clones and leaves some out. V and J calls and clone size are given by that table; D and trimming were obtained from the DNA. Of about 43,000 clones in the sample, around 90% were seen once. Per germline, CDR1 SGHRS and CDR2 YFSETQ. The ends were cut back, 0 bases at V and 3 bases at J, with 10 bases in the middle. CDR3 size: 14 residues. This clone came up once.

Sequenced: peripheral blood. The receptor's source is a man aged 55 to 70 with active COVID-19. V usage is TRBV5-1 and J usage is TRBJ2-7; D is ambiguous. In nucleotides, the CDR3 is TGCGCCAGCAGCTTGGCTTCCGACAACTACGAGCAGTACTTC. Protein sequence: CASSLASDNYEQYF.